The rows below give T cell receptor beta chains drawn from one sample of a study of T cell responses to AZD1222 COVID-19 vaccine. Profiling relied on immunoSEQ multiplex PCR, and the TCRdb table lists in-frame clones only, not all of them. This table holds tens of thousands of clones, about 85% found once. This sample comprised peripheral blood, obtained 28 days after the second AZD1222 dose. The receptor set was obtained from an adult who received the AZD1222 COVID-19 vaccine. The CDR3 runs from the conserved cysteine through the conserved F or W. Expanded clones are given a class, and other clones once, few, many or no size at all.

len: 15
v_gene: TRBV6-5
j_gene: TRBJ2-7
abundance: NA
CDR3aa: CASSYAISLASEQYF

len: 13
v_gene: TRBV6-5
j_gene: TRBJ1-1
abundance: NA
CDR3aa: CASSMSGPMQAFF

len: 15
v_gene: TRBV6-5
j_gene: TRBJ2-1
abundance: once
CDR3aa: CASSRLAGDYNEQFF

len: 15
v_gene: TRBV19
j_gene: TRBJ1-1
abundance: NA
CDR3aa: CAIKSYATMNTEAFF

len: 14
v_gene: TRBV28
j_gene: TRBJ1-5
abundance: NA
CDR3aa: CASSPPAGNQPQHF

len: 13
v_gene: TRBV11-3
j_gene: TRBJ2-7
abundance: NA
CDR3aa: CASSRESSYEQYF

len: 14
v_gene: TRBV4-2
j_gene: TRBJ2-7
abundance: NA
CDR3aa: CASSQGPAEGGQYF

len: 14
v_gene: TRBV9
j_gene: TRBJ2-1
abundance: NA
CDR3aa: CASSVTGGYNEQFF

len: 13
v_gene: TRBV5-8
j_gene: TRBJ2-1
abundance: few
CDR3aa: CASSQQLTYEQFF

len: 16
v_gene: TRBV5-1
j_gene: TRBJ2-1
abundance: NA
CDR3aa: CASSLTAGASYNEQFF

len: 16
v_gene: TRBV5-4
j_gene: TRBJ2-5
abundance: NA
CDR3aa: CASSLRDTIMGETQYF

len: 16
v_gene: TRBV14
j_gene: TRBJ1-1
abundance: once
CDR3aa: CASSQDKGTVNTEAFF

len: 15
v_gene: TRBV4-1
j_gene: TRBJ2-7
abundance: NA
CDR3aa: CASSQGGRESHEQYF

len: 14
v_gene: TRBV19
j_gene: TRBJ2-3
abundance: NA
CDR3aa: CASSMATGTDTQYF

len: 13
v_gene: TRBV7-3
j_gene: TRBJ2-1
abundance: NA
CDR3aa: CASSPRIRGPQFF

len: 17
v_gene: TRBV27
j_gene: TRBJ2-1
abundance: NA
CDR3aa: CASSSRTSGKFYNEQFF

len: 14
v_gene: TRBV5-1
j_gene: TRBJ1-1
abundance: NA
CDR3aa: CASRETGANTEAFF

len: 16
v_gene: TRBV4-2
j_gene: TRBJ2-4
abundance: NA
CDR3aa: CASSQDWAGAKNIQYF

len: 10
v_gene: TRBV20-1
j_gene: TRBJ1-1
abundance: NA
CDR3aa: CSPSGRGAFF

len: 14
v_gene: TRBV4-2
j_gene: TRBJ2-2
abundance: NA
CDR3aa: CASSQDSGLRELFF

len: 18
v_gene: TRBV19
j_gene: TRBJ1-5
abundance: NA
CDR3aa: CASSTPSPGTGNNQPQHF

len: 14
v_gene: TRBV7-8
j_gene: TRBJ2-3
abundance: NA
CDR3aa: CATGGRVNEDTQYF

len: 15
v_gene: TRBV5-1
j_gene: TRBJ1-6
abundance: NA
CDR3aa: CASSLGWTGDSPLHF

len: 14
v_gene: TRBV5-6
j_gene: TRBJ1-1
abundance: NA
CDR3aa: CASRRQGLATEAFF

len: 14
v_gene: TRBV6-5
j_gene: TRBJ2-5
abundance: NA
CDR3aa: CASSYGARQETQYF

len: 15
v_gene: TRBV27
j_gene: TRBJ2-7
abundance: NA
CDR3aa: CASSLRSVPSYEQYF

len: 13
v_gene: TRBV14
j_gene: TRBJ1-5
abundance: NA
CDR3aa: CASSQDLGQPQHF

len: 18
v_gene: TRBV6-1
j_gene: TRBJ2-7
abundance: NA
CDR3aa: CASSALQAGEIGSYEQYF

len: 15
v_gene: TRBV7-3
j_gene: TRBJ2-3
abundance: NA
CDR3aa: CASSRQGAITDTQYF

len: 14
v_gene: TRBV2
j_gene: TRBJ2-1
abundance: once
CDR3aa: CASSVPPSRREQFF

len: 14
v_gene: TRBV6-5
j_gene: TRBJ1-2
abundance: NA
CDR3aa: CASSYGEGGYGYTF

len: 13
v_gene: TRBV30
j_gene: TRBJ2-3
abundance: NA
CDR3aa: CAWIGVTTDTQYF

len: 19
v_gene: TRBV3-1/TRBV3-2
j_gene: TRBJ2-6
abundance: NA
CDR3aa: CASSQVYRGLWDGANVLTF

len: 13
v_gene: TRBV10-3
j_gene: TRBJ2-1
abundance: NA
CDR3aa: CAIRTVAYNEQFF

len: 13
v_gene: TRBV10-2
j_gene: TRBJ1-5
abundance: NA
CDR3aa: CASSGDSNQPQHF

len: 13
v_gene: TRBV6-5
j_gene: TRBJ1-4
abundance: NA
CDR3aa: CASQVSANEKLFF

len: 11
v_gene: TRBV5-1
j_gene: TRBJ2-7
abundance: NA
CDR3aa: CASTNHYEQYF

len: 16
v_gene: TRBV4-3
j_gene: TRBJ2-3
abundance: medium-sized
CDR3aa: CASSQDRQLGTDTQYF

len: 15
v_gene: TRBV14
j_gene: TRBJ2-7
abundance: once
CDR3aa: CASSPRTSPDYEQYF

len: 15
v_gene: TRBV7-2
j_gene: TRBJ2-7
abundance: once
CDR3aa: CASRRTSGFSYEQYF